This T cell receptor beta chain was retrieved from a study of T cell responses to AZD1222 COVID-19 vaccine. Trimming removed 7 bases from V and 8 bases from J, with 17 bases in between. Germline CDR1 and CDR2: MNHNY and SVGAGI (reference sequence). This CDR3 contains 14 residues. Findings and caveats of the study: Unmutated variant regions are reportedly the target of nearly half of TCRs that are spike-specific. It was only after the peak T cell response that any repertoires were sampled. The donors showed a predominance of white British ancestry and of females, with possible underestimation of clonal diversity.

The sample holds one count of this clone. What it recognizes is unknown. Assay used: immunoSEQ multiplex PCR; TCRdb lists only in-frame clones, some missing. This table holds approximately 150,000 clones, less than 95% found once. The clonotype was recovered from an adult in good health. The V call is TRBV6-6, the J call TRBJ1-4; no definite D call. The starting material was peripheral blood, obtained on day 0 of AZD1222 vaccination. CDR3 sequence (DNA): TGTGCCAGCACTGCCACCGGCAAAGGGGAAAAACTGTTTTTT. Encoded protein: CASTATGKGEKLFF.